The 20 T cell receptor beta chains below all came from one sample that was sequenced in a study of vaccination and CD4 T cells after COVID-19. The Oncomine TCR Beta short-read assay sequenced DNA from cultured CD4+ T cells. TCRdb re-analysed the PCR reads in MiXCR, keeping a single row per CDR3 protein. The data contain some 10,000 distinct CDR3 sequences, 64% of them seen just once; the ten biggest clones take up about a third. The antigens of these receptors remain unknown. Documented treatment: approximately 9-day PBMC culture with coronavirus spike peptide pools or control peptides (ViraFEST assay). Sample: CD4+ T cells from blood, cultured in vitro. These receptors all come from a human donor who had recovered from COVID-19.

This clonotype was observed a single time. The chain carries TRBV20-1 and TRBJ1-6, with 10 bases that match TRBD1. The CDR3 has 16 residues. CDR1 and CDR2 (germline): DFQATT, SNEGSKA (reference sequence). The trim removed 5 bases at V and 4 bases at J, leaving 8 bases unmatched. The CDR3 sequence: CSARTGGSSYNSPLHF. The CDR3 region has the DNA TGCAGTGCTCGGACAGGGGGTTCTAGTTATAATTCACCCCTCCACTTT.

The chain combines TRBV20-1 with TRBJ1-5; D not certain. Germline lookup yields CDR1 DFQATT and CDR2 SNEGSKA (reference sequence). V was cut by 0 bases and J by 2 bases, with 8 bases left in between. This CDR3 spans 14 amino acids. CDR3 loop: CSARDGGGNQPQHF. The DNA for the CDR3 is TGCAGTGCTAGAGATGGCGGGGGCAATCAGCCCCAGCATTTT.

The chain carries TRBV7-8 and TRBJ2-1; 10 bases match TRBD2. Trimming cost V 1 base and J 4 bases; bases outside gene matches: 10. Germline CDR1 reads SGHVS; CDR2 reads FQNEAQ. This CDR3 is 18 amino acids long. The CDR3 DNA reads TGTGCCAGCAGCTTAGGAACTAGCGGGACGATAATTTACAATGAGCAGTTCTTC. It translates to CASSLGTSGTIIYNEQFF.

The J gene is TRBJ2-1, the V gene TRBV12-3 or TRBV12-4; no reliable D call. This CDR3 is 15 amino acids long. The germline V and J ends were trimmed by 1 base and 8 bases, with 15 bases remaining between them. CDR3 loop: CASSLGGSSGDEQFF. In DNA, the CDR3 is TGTGCCAGCAGTTTAGGTGGGTCCTCGGGCGATGAGCAGTTCTTC.

V and J are TRBV20-1 and TRBJ2-4; 9 bases are shared with TRBD1. Unmatched junction bases numbered 6, after V lost 0 bases and J lost 0 bases. This CDR3 contains 17 residues. From germline, CDR1 is DFQATT and CDR2 SNEGSKA (reference sequence). This CDR3 reads CSARDGTGRGAKNIQYF. The DNA for the CDR3 is TGCAGTGCTAGAGATGGGACAGGGAGGGGAGCCAAAAACATTCAGTACTTC.

Here the CDR3 DNA reads TGTGCCAGCAGCAGATCTCCGCTTCAGGCCTATGGCTACACCTTC. It codes for CASSRSPLQAYGYTF. The chain recombines TRBV28 with TRBJ1-2; D remains unclear. The germline V gene encodes CDR1 MDHEN and CDR2 SYDVKM. The CDR3 sequence is 15 residues long. V shed 6 bases and J shed 4 bases, with 18 bases lying between them.

The V and J genes are TRBV2 and TRBJ1-2; TRBD1 matches at 7 bases. The CDR3 runs to 15 residues. V was pared by 5 bases and J by 0 bases, with 6 bases of the junction left unmatched. Germline values: CDR1 SNHLY, CDR2 FYNNEI. CDR3 nucleotide sequence: TGTGCCAGCAGTAGGGGACAGCAGCCTAACTATGGCTACACCTTC. Amino acids: CASSRGQQPNYGYTF.

This rearrangement joins TRBV2 to TRBJ1-5; TRBD1 agrees at 12 bases. The germline gives CDR1 SNHLY, CDR2 FYNNEI. The CDR3 has 17 amino acids. The junction had 7 bases not matched to a gene; V was cut back by 6 bases and J by 1 base. The CDR3 region has the DNA TGTGCCAGCAGGCGAGGGACAGGGGGCACGAGCAATCAGCCCCAGCATTTT. Amino acid sequence: CASRRGTGGTSNQPQHF.

The rearrangement uses TRBV30 and TRBJ2-5, with 14 bases that match TRBD2. CDR3 size: 15 residues. V trimming: 1 base; J trimming: 5 bases; junction bases outside the gene matches: 3. Germline V gene lookup returns CDR1 GTSNPN and CDR2 SVGIG (reference sequence). This chain's CDR3 is CAWSATSGRGETQYF. The CDR3 DNA sequence: TGTGCCTGGAGTGCGACTAGCGGGAGGGGTGAGACCCAGTACTTC.

The chain combines TRBV5-1 with TRBJ2-3; 8 bases match TRBD2. Germline V lookup: CDR1 SGHRS, CDR2 YFSETQ. V lost 10 bases to trimming and J lost 3 bases; unmatched junction nucleotides: 13. The length of the CDR3 is 15 residues. The CDR3 loop is CAAARDGGATDTQYF. DNA of the CDR3: TGCGCCGCCGCACGGGACGGGGGGGCAACAGATACGCAGTATTTT.

The CDR3 sequence: CASSRGGGTEAFF. The CDR3 DNA reads TGTGCCAGCAGCCGAGGGGGGGGCACTGAAGCTTTCTTT. The V gene is TRBV2, the J gene TRBJ1-1, with a weak D call TRBD1 (6 bases). V lost 6 bases and J 4 bases, leaving 12 bases between the germline ends. This CDR3 spans 13 amino acids. Germline-derived CDR1 and CDR2 are SNHLY and FYNNEI.

CDR3 sequence reads: CASSLQGGHYEQYF. Written as DNA, the CDR3 is TGTGCCAGCAGCTTGCAGGGGGGCCACTACGAGCAGTACTTC. The chain has TRBV7-2 and TRBJ2-7; possible D gene TRBD1, 7 bases. V lost 3 bases to trimming and J lost 3 bases, with 12 bases between them. There are 14 residues in the CDR3. CDR1 SGHTA and CDR2 FQGNSA come from the germline V gene.

V and J are TRBV19 and TRBJ1-2, with 10 bases matching TRBD1. There are 13 residues in the CDR3. Looked up from germline, CDR1 is LNHDA and CDR2 is SQIVND (reference sequence). Unmatched junction bases numbered 4, after V lost 4 bases and J lost 8 bases. CDR3 nucleotides: TGTGCCAGTAGTACGACAGGGGGCGAAGGCTACACCTTC. This gives the protein CASSTTGGEGYTF.

This chain joins TRBV12-5 and TRBJ1-5; the D is unclear. The CDR3 runs 15 residues. The germline V and J ends were trimmed by 5 bases and 4 bases, with 15 bases remaining between them. CDR1 is LGHNT and CDR2 is FRNRAP in the germline V gene. CDR3 nucleotide sequence: TGTGCTAGTGGTCCGGCCCCGGGTAGGAATCAGCCCCAGCATTTT. It is translated as CASGPAPGRNQPQHF.

This chain links TRBV5-1 with TRBJ2-6, with TRBD1 as a possible D gene (6 bases). The CDR3 runs 15 residues. Trimming left V 1 base short and J 2 bases short, with 7 bases between. Germline values: CDR1 SGHRS, CDR2 YFSETQ. The CDR3 nucleotides are TGCGCCAGCAGCTTGACAGGGACTGGGGCCAACGTCCTGACTTTC. Amino acids: CASSLTGTGANVLTF.

The chain is built from TRBV28 and TRBJ2-7, with D possibly matching TRBD1 (6 bases). CDR1 and CDR2 from the germline V gene are MDHEN and SYDVKM. The V end was cut by 3 bases, the J end by 3 bases, with 15 bases between. The CDR3 sequence is 15 residues long. CDR3: CASSFFRGTGYEQYF. The CDR3, as DNA: TGTGCCAGCAGTTTCTTCAGGGGAACAGGCTACGAGCAGTACTTC. Variable domain in full (rest from reference TRBV28 and TRBJ2-7): DVKVTQSSRYLVKRTGEKVFLECVQDMDHENMFWYRQDPGLGLRLIYFSYDVKMKEKGDIPEGYSVSREKKERFSLILESASTNQTSMYLCASSFFRGTGYEQYFGPGTRLTVT.

The chain employs TRBV11-3 and TRBJ2-3, with TRBD2 as a possible D gene (5 bases). CDR3 size: 14 residues. V shed 1 base and J shed 3 bases, with 8 bases lying between them. CDR1 and CDR2 from the germline V gene are SGHNT and YENEEA. The DNA of the CDR3 is TGTGCCAGCAGCTTAGTCCGGGGAACAGATACGCAGTATTTT. Its translation: CASSLVRGTDTQYF.

The gene calls are TRBV11-2 and TRBJ2-7, with 8 bases lining up with TRBD1. J was trimmed by 5 bases and V by 0 bases; bases with no gene match: 6. CDR3 length: 15 amino acids. Germline V lookup: CDR1 SGHAT, CDR2 FQNNGV. The CDR3 coding sequence is TGTGCCAGCAGCTTAGATAACAGGGGGATCCACGAGCAGTACTTC. It translates to CASSLDNRGIHEQYF. Complete variable domain (other parts from reference TRBV11-2 and TRBJ2-7): EAGVAQSPRYKIIEKRQSVAFWCNPISGHATLYWYQQILGQGPKLLIQFQNNGVVDDSQLPKDRFSAERLKGVDSTLKIQPAKLEDSAVYLCASSLDNRGIHEQYFGPGTRLTVT.

Only a few counts were recorded for this clonotype. The chain joins TRBV7-9 to TRBJ1-5; no definite D call. The ends were cut back, 4 bases at V and 3 bases at J, with 13 bases in the middle. Germline CDR1 and CDR2: SEHNR and FQNEAQ (reference sequence). CDR3 size: 15 residues. The CDR3 nucleotides are TGTGCCAGCAGCTCTGACCCCGGAGACAATCAGCCCCAGCATTTT. It codes for CASSSDPGDNQPQHF. Supplemented by reference TRBV7-9 and TRBJ1-5, the full variable domain reads DTGVSQNPRHKITKRGQNVTFRCDPISEHNRLYWYRQTLGQGPEFLTYFQNEAQLEKSRLLSDRFSAERPKGSFSTLEIQRTEQGDSAMYLCASSSDPGDNQPQHFGDGTRLSIL.

The chain couples TRBV20-1 to TRBJ2-7, with D tentatively TRBD2 (6 bases). Trimming left V 3 bases short and J 2 bases short, with 17 bases between. This CDR3 has 15 residues. Germline loops: CDR1 DFQATT, CDR2 SNEGSKA (reference sequence). This chain's CDR3 is CSASSGTLSAYEQYF. In DNA form, the CDR3 reads TGCAGTGCTAGTTCGGGGACTCTTAGTGCCTACGAGCAGTACTTC.